The 18 T cell receptor beta chains presented below share a single source sample, sequenced in a study of OX40 agonist ivuxolimab in advanced cancers. Measured with immunoSEQ multiplex PCR; TCRdb has only the in-frame clones, and not every one. Of over 50,000 clones listed, around 88% are singletons. The sequencing used CD4+ or CD8+ T cells sorted from blood, collected in a trial of the OX40 agonist ivuxolimab. The source is an adult with an advanced solid tumor such as melanoma, head and neck, liver or kidney cancer.

The genes are TRBV6-5 and TRBJ2-7; D is tentatively TRBD1 or TRBD2 (5 bases each). Trimming pared 2 bases from V and 6 bases from J, leaving 14 bases between. The CDR3 consists of 14 residues. The germline gives CDR1 MNHEY, CDR2 SVGAGI. The CDR3 is CASSYLSGSSEQYF. The DNA of the CDR3 is TGTGCCAGCAGTTACCTTTCAGGGAGCTCCGAGCAGTACTTC.

The J gene is TRBJ2-5, the V gene TRBV9; possibly TRBD1 or TRBD2 for D (5 bases each). This CDR3 comprises 13 residues. V lost 0 bases to trimming and J lost 5 bases, with 8 bases between them. CDR1 is SGDLS and CDR2 is YYNGEE in the germline V gene. The CDR3 is CASSVEGSETQYF. In DNA form, the CDR3 reads TGTGCCAGCAGCGTAGAGGGGAGCGAGACCCAGTACTTC.

The chain has TRBV4-2 and TRBJ2-3; D is unclear. The CDR3 runs 13 residues. In germline, CDR1 is LGHNA, CDR2 YNFKEQ. V lost 1 base and J lost 2, with 4 bases in between. The CDR3 protein is CASSQGDTDTQYF. The DNA of the CDR3 is TGTGCCAGCAGCCAAGGGGACACAGATACGCAGTATTTT.

This clone came up a few times. The chain has TRBV7-2 and TRBJ2-1, with D possibly being TRBD1 (7 bases). Germline loops: CDR1 SGHTA, CDR2 FQGNSA. The CDR3 runs to 12 residues. V shed 0 bases and J shed 12 bases, with 9 bases lying between them. In nucleotides, the CDR3 is TGTGCCAGCAGCTTAGCGGAGGGGGCGCAGTTCTTC. Encoded protein: CASSLAEGAQFF.

The rearrangement uses TRBV18 and TRBJ2-7; 8 nucleotides agree with TRBD1. This CDR3 has 15 residues. Germline assignment: CDR1 KGHSH and CDR2 LQKENI. Trimming at V came to 3 bases and at J to 2 bases, leaving 6 bases not matched to a gene. CDR3 coding DNA: TGTGCCAGCTCACCTGGACAGGGACTGCCCTACGAGCAGTACTTC. It is translated as CASSPGQGLPYEQYF. The full variable domain, completed using reference TRBV18 and TRBJ2-7, is NAGVMQNPRHLVRRRGQEARLRCSPMKGHSHVYWYRQLPEEGLKFMVYLQKENIIDESGMPKERFSAEFPKEGPSILRIQQVVRGDSAAYFCASSPGQGLPYEQYFGPGTRLTVT.

The chain joins TRBV5-6 to TRBJ2-7, with TRBD1 matching 9 bases. Germline trimming cut 4 bases from V and 7 bases from J; bases unmatched to any gene: 9. The CDR3 runs to 14 residues. Germline CDR1 SGHDT, CDR2 YYEEEE. The CDR3 protein is CASSPWDRVWEQYF. The DNA for the CDR3 is TGTGCCAGCAGCCCCTGGGACAGGGTGTGGGAGCAGTACTTC.

This clone was found once. The J gene is TRBJ1-5, the V gene TRBV15; tentative D call: TRBD1 (5 bases). Deletions cut 1 base from V and 4 bases from J, with 11 bases between. Per germline, CDR1 LNHNV and CDR2 YYDKDF (reference sequence). The CDR3 loop spans 15 amino acids. The CDR3 loop reads CATSRVTGGNQPQHF. As DNA, the CDR3 is TGTGCCACCAGCAGAGTTACGGGGGGGAATCAGCCCCAGCATTTT.

V usage is TRBV6-5 and J usage is TRBJ2-7, with D perhaps matching TRBD1 or TRBD2 (5 bases each). This CDR3 is built from 15 residues. Germline CDR1 reads MNHEY; CDR2 reads SVGAGI. V gave up 6 bases and J gave up 2 bases, with 17 bases separating them. The CDR3 spells CASRESGTAAYEQYF. CDR3 sequence (DNA): TGTGCCAGCAGAGAATCCGGGACGGCGGCCTACGAGCAGTACTTC.

V usage is TRBV9 and J usage is TRBJ1-1; D is uncertain. Germline loops: CDR1 SGDLS, CDR2 YYNGEE. V lost 3 bases and J 4 bases, leaving 10 bases between the germline ends. The length of the CDR3 is 13 residues. This CDR3 is CASSAPLGTEAFF. The DNA of the CDR3 is TGTGCCAGCAGCGCCCCTTTGGGCACTGAAGCTTTCTTT.

This chain uses TRBV7-9 with TRBJ2-7, with D maybe TRBD1 (6 bases). Germline V gene sequence: CDR1 SEHNR, CDR2 FQNEAQ (reference sequence). V lost 5 bases to trimming and J lost 6 bases, with 20 bases between them. The CDR3 has 15 amino acids. CDR3: CASSPAARGESEQYF. The CDR3 DNA is TGTGCCAGCAGCCCCGCAGCCAGGGGAGAAAGCGAGCAGTACTTC.

V gene TRBV29-1 combines with J gene TRBJ2-6, with 7 bases fitting TRBD1. V was clipped by 6 bases and J by 2 bases; unmatched bases: 1. Germline lookup yields CDR1 SQVTM and CDR2 ANQGSEA. The CDR3 totals 13 residues. DNA of the CDR3: TGCAGCGTGCAGGGGGCTGGGGCCAACGTCCTGACTTTC. It encodes CSVQGAGANVLTF.

The chain recombines TRBV9 with TRBJ2-2; D could derive from TRBD1 or TRBD2 (5 bases each). V shed 2 bases and J shed 0 bases, with 8 bases lying between them. The germline CDR1 and CDR2 sequences are SGDLS and YYNGEE. This CDR3 comprises 15 residues. CDR3 sequence (DNA): TGTGCCAGCAGCGTGGGACCCGCGAACACCGGGGAGCTGTTTTTT. Translating gives CASSVGPANTGELFF.

The rearrangement links TRBV7-2 to TRBJ1-3; D is possibly TRBD1 (6 bases). The germline V gene has CDR1 SGHTA and CDR2 FQGNSA. The CDR3 consists of 15 residues. V lost 1 base to trimming and J lost 4 bases, with 11 bases between them. The CDR3 here is CASSLGGALGNTIYF. The CDR3 nucleotides read TGTGCCAGCAGCTTAGGGGGGGCGCTGGGAAACACCATATATTTT.

The rearrangement uses TRBV5-1 and TRBJ1-2; D uncertain. Per the germline V gene, CDR1 is SGHRS and CDR2 is YFSETQ. V was pared by 0 bases and J by 4 bases, with 13 bases between. This CDR3 comprises 15 residues. This CDR3 is CASSLAYGEGYGYTF. The CDR3 bases are TGCGCCAGCAGCTTGGCCTACGGGGAGGGCTATGGCTACACCTTC. Together with reference TRBV5-1 and TRBJ1-2, the CDR3 gives the full variable domain: KAGVTQTPRYLIKTRGQQVTLSCSPISGHRSVSWYQQTPGQGLQFLFEYFSETQRNKGNFPGRFSGRQFSNSRSEMNVSTLELGDSALYLCASSLAYGEGYGYTFGSGTRLTVV.

The rearrangement joins TRBV11-2 to TRBJ2-5; TRBD1 agrees at 9 bases. V shed 3 bases, J shed 4 bases, and the junction held 3 bases outside the gene matches. This CDR3 has 14 amino acids. Germline CDR1 and CDR2: SGHAT and FQNNGV. The CDR3 DNA follows: TGTGCCAGCAGCTTTACGACAGGGGGAGAGACCCAGTACTTC. Amino acid sequence: CASSFTTGGETQYF.

The chain employs TRBV25-1 and TRBJ2-3, with TRBD2 matching over 10 bases. The CDR3 consists of 16 residues. The J segment lost 1 base and the V segment lost 2 bases, leaving 3 bases of the junction unmatched. Per germline, CDR1 MGHDK and CDR2 SYGVNS. The CDR3 coding sequence is TGTGCCAGCAGTGAACCCGGGACTAGCGGCACAGATACGCAGTATTTT. Its translation: CASSEPGTSGTDTQYF.

The rearrangement joins TRBV19 to TRBJ2-1, with 12 bases that match TRBD2. The CDR3 consists of 15 residues. CDR1 LNHDA and CDR2 SQIVND come from the germline V gene (reference sequence). J was trimmed by 6 bases and V by 4 bases; bases with no gene match: 4. For the CDR3, the DNA is TGTGCCAGTAGTAGAGGGACTAGCGGGCTCAATGAGCAGTTCTTC. It codes for CASSRGTSGLNEQFF.

The V and J genes are TRBV6-5 and TRBJ1-1; D gene ambiguous. V shed 0 bases and J shed 2 bases, with 10 bases lying between them. The V gene's germline CDR1 is MNHEY and CDR2 SVGAGI. This CDR3 is built from 15 residues. The CDR3 nucleotides are TGTGCCAGCAGTTACTCGATCCAGGTAAACACTGAAGCTTTCTTT. This encodes CASSYSIQVNTEAFF.